Given below is one T cell receptor beta chain in context. This specimen belongs to a study of blood T cell repertoires in COVID-19. The CDR3 loop spans 18 amino acids. Germline CDR1 and CDR2: LNHNV and YYDKDF (reference sequence). V dropped 2 bases and J dropped 3; count of bases not matched to a gene: 6. Clones were read by immunoSEQ multiplex PCR, and TCRdb kept only the in-frame ones, dropping some. The sample lists 200,000 to 250,000 clones; roughly 90% were seen once. Sequences were obtained from peripheral blood. The chain has TRBV15 and TRBJ2-3; 15 bases map to TRBD2. The TCR was taken from a woman aged 40 to 50 with acute or convalescent COVID-19. The CDR3 DNA reads as TGTGCCACCAGCAGATCCGGACTAGCGGGGGGGGGTACAGATACGCAGTATTTT. Protein: CATSRSGLAGGGTDTQYF.